This TCR beta chain was identified in a study of shared clonotypes between healthy human individuals. About the research overall: Three plates were used per donor for CD4 naive, three for CD4 memory, two for CD8 naive and one for CD8 memory. General study results and limits: Some clonotypes were shared by all four sorted-subset donors, while others were not shared. The non-shared ones had lower generation probabilities than the shared ones. The study found about 5.1% of naive CD4 clonotypes shared across a few donors.

The repertoire was sequenced with immunoSEQ multiplex PCR; TCRdb's copy has only in-frame clones and lacks some. The sample consists of fewer than 700,000 clones, about 95% of them appearing once. CD8 cells regarded as naive lacked CD45RO, were positively chosen for CCR7, and omitted terminally differentiated effector memory CD45RA+ cells. Germline values: CDR1 MNHEY, CDR2 SMNVEV (reference sequence). This CDR3 region has 15 residues. Trimming removed 1 base at V and 8 bases at J, with 15 bases between. Comment on this clone: Its antigen is undetermined.

The sequenced sample consisted of naive CD8+ T cells sorted from blood. The rearrangement uses TRBV27 and TRBJ2-1; D perhaps matches TRBD2 (6 bases). The origin of this receptor is a young woman in good health. CDR3 bases: TGTGCCAGCAGTTTATGGTCCGCCCCGGGGGATGAGCAGTTCTTC. The encoded protein is CASSLWSAPGDEQFF.